This TCR beta chain was captured in a study of shared clonotypes between healthy human individuals. Study information: Donor composition was a couple of women and a few men, aged 18 to 49. Study-wide results and limits: An effect of sequencing depth on clonotype sharing among donors was expected.

Germline CDR1 is LGHNA and CDR2 is YNFKEQ. The CDR3 runs 16 residues. V shed 4 bases, J shed 0 bases, and the junction held 9 bases outside the gene matches. With respect to this clone: No antigen is known for it.

The deep-level immunoSEQ assay was used. The table came from immunoSEQ multiplex PCR; TCRdb's copy has only in-frame clones and leaves some out. The table includes about 470,000 clones, 70% to 80% detected once. All donors were healthy HIV-negative adults lacking recent acute infections or vaccinations. The chain combines TRBV4-2 with TRBJ2-7; 7 positions match TRBD2. Sequencing was done on a sample of PBMCs. The receptor was isolated from a woman in her thirties or forties in good health. Some clones in this sample may be carry-over from other donors' samples. CDR3 sequence (DNA): TGTGCCAGCAGCCTCCTCCTGAGCGGGGCCTCCTACGAGCAGTACTTC. This codes for CASSLLLSGASYEQYF.